Shown below are 29 T cell receptor beta chains from a single sample sequenced in a study of cytomegalovirus exposure and HLA in healthy donors. Both 60 Vbeta primers and 13 Jbeta primers went into the PCR. Clones were sequenced by immunoSEQ multiplex PCR, and TCRdb holds only the in-frame ones, with some missing. The data show 200,000 or so clones, almost 85% seen once. Material for sequencing was PBMCs. Receptor source: a boy between 10 and 17 years old in good health and CMV-seronegative.

CDR3 sequence reads: CASTLTGLNQPQHF. In nucleotides, the CDR3 is TGTGCCAGTACTCTGACAGGGCTCAATCAGCCCCAGCATTTT. The chain couples TRBV19 to TRBJ1-5, with 7 bases lining up with TRBD1. V trimming: 7 bases; J trimming: 3 bases; junction bases outside the gene matches: 6. The CDR3 length is 14 residues. Germline lookup yields CDR1 LNHDA and CDR2 SQIVND (reference sequence).

This clone has just one count. The V and J genes are TRBV5-1 and TRBJ2-7; weak D call: TRBD2 (5 bases). Germline V gene data show CDR1 as SGHRS and CDR2 as YFSETQ. V was pared by 0 bases and J by 4 bases, with 11 bases between. CDR3 length: 14 amino acids. CDR3 in amino acids: CASSLAGSPYEQYF. Written as DNA, the CDR3 is TGCGCCAGCAGCTTGGCGGGAAGCCCGTACGAGCAGTACTTC.

The chain carries TRBV4-2 and TRBJ2-1; D unclear. The V end was cut by 4 bases, the J end by 4 bases, with 14 bases between. This CDR3 is 15 amino acids long. In germline, CDR1 is LGHNA, CDR2 YNFKEQ. CDR3 in DNA: TGTGCCAGCAGCCCGGGTGCGTCCCGGTACAATGAGCAGTTCTTC. This gives the protein CASSPGASRYNEQFF.

The chain combines TRBV14 with TRBJ2-1, with 10 bases matching TRBD2. Germline values: CDR1 SGHDN, CDR2 FVKESK. CDR3 length: 16 residues. The junction had 6 bases not matched to a gene; V was cut back by 0 bases and J by 7 bases. The CDR3 DNA sequence: TGTGCCAGCAGCCAAGATTTTAGCGGGAGGCTAAATGAGCAGTTCTTC. Its translation: CASSQDFSGRLNEQFF.

V usage is TRBV13 and J usage is TRBJ2-3, with 7 bases aligning to TRBD2. CDR3 length: 14 amino acids. From germline, CDR1 is PRHDT and CDR2 FYEKMQ (reference sequence). V dropped 4 bases and J dropped 10; count of bases not matched to a gene: 11. This CDR3 is CASSSDSGLPPQYF. DNA for the CDR3: TGTGCCAGCAGCTCCGATAGCGGGCTCCCTCCGCAGTATTTT.

The gene calls are TRBV29-1 and TRBJ2-3; 12 bases are shared with TRBD2. The length of the CDR3 is 14 residues. CDR1 is SQVTM, CDR2 ANQGSEA, per germline. The V segment lost 6 bases and the J segment 9 bases; nucleotides outside the gene matches: 10. The CDR3 sequence is CSVSSLAGGSTQYF. Here the CDR3 DNA reads TGCAGCGTGTCTTCTCTAGCGGGAGGGTCAACGCAGTATTTT.

This rearrangement joins TRBV29-1 to TRBJ2-3; 11 bases fit TRBD2. Trimming took 6 bases from V and 7 from J; bases not matched to a gene: 12. The CDR3 runs 15 residues. Germline CDR1 and CDR2: SQVTM and ANQGSEA. The CDR3 region is CSVGPLAGGPYTQYF. CDR3 DNA sequence: TGCAGCGTGGGACCGTTAGCGGGGGGGCCTTATACGCAGTATTTT.

The CDR3 DNA reads as TGTGCCAGCAGTGGCCGGGACACCCGGCGGTATGGCTACACCTTC. Protein: CASSGRDTRRYGYTF. This chain links TRBV6-1 with TRBJ1-2, with D perhaps matching TRBD1 (6 bases). The V and J ends lost 4 bases and 5 bases respectively, with 17 bases between them. In germline, CDR1 is MNHNS, CDR2 SASEGT. The CDR3 covers 15 residues.

This clone appeared a few times. The rearrangement links TRBV20-1 to TRBJ1-1; D is unresolved. The CDR3 extends over 11 amino acids. Germline-derived CDR1 and CDR2 are DFQATT and SNEGSKA (reference sequence). V lost 0 bases and J lost 7, with 6 bases in between. The CDR3 loop reads CSARDRFEAFF. In DNA form, the CDR3 reads TGCAGTGCTAGAGATCGGTTTGAAGCTTTCTTT.

The V and J genes are TRBV6-1 and TRBJ1-5, with D maybe TRBD1 (5 bases). V was trimmed by 5 bases and J by 4 bases, leaving 12 bases between them. In germline, CDR1 is MNHNS, CDR2 SASEGT. This CDR3 spans 14 amino acids. The CDR3 DNA follows: TGTGCCAGCAGTACTGCCGGGGGAAATCAGCCCCAGCATTTT. It encodes CASSTAGGNQPQHF.

The chain carries TRBV7-2 and TRBJ2-2; 7 nucleotides match TRBD1. Germline loops: CDR1 SGHTA, CDR2 FQGNSA. Trimming took 3 bases from V and 1 from J; bases not matched to a gene: 8. CDR3 length: 17 residues. CDR3 sequence (DNA): TGTGCCAGCAGCTTTGGCCGAACAGGGGTGAACACCGGGGAGCTGTTTTTT. Protein product: CASSFGRTGVNTGELFF.

The chain joins TRBV19 to TRBJ2-7; a weak D match, TRBD2 (6 bases). This CDR3 has 15 residues. The germline CDR1 and CDR2 sequences are LNHDA and SQIVND (reference sequence). Trimming removed 3 bases at V and 2 bases at J, with 14 bases between. CDR3 amino acids: CASSIRAGHTYEQYF. The CDR3 DNA is TGTGCCAGTAGTATTCGAGCGGGCCACACCTACGAGCAGTACTTC.

This clone came up once. V gene TRBV9 combines with J gene TRBJ1-4, with D perhaps TRBD1 (5 bases). The CDR3 loop spans 15 amino acids. The germline V and J ends were trimmed by 0 bases and 11 bases, with 17 bases remaining between them. The germline gives CDR1 SGDLS, CDR2 YYNGEE. As DNA, the CDR3 is TGTGCCAGCAGCGTAGACGGGCAGGGAGGTGGGAAACTGTTTTTT. Its translation: CASSVDGQGGGKLFF.

The chain employs TRBV30 and TRBJ1-3; D is unresolved. The CDR3 runs to 13 residues. The germline gives CDR1 GTSNPN, CDR2 SVGIG (reference sequence). Trimming shortened V by 7 bases and J by 0 bases, and 10 bases separated the two germline ends. CDR3 sequence: CAFDSSSGNTIYF. The CDR3 nucleotides read TGTGCCTTTGATAGTAGCTCTGGAAACACCATATATTTT.

The DNA for the CDR3 is TGTGCCAGTAGTATCAGCTCGGGACTAGCGGGAGGTACTGCTGGGGCCAACGTCCTGACTTTC. Translated, it gives CASSISSGLAGGTAGANVLTF. This chain connects TRBV19 to TRBJ2-6; TRBD2 matches 15 bases. V lost 3 bases to trimming and J lost 2 bases; unmatched junction nucleotides: 11. CDR1 LNHDA and CDR2 SQIVND come from the germline V gene (reference sequence). The CDR3 contains 21 residues.

This clone has just one count. This chain joins TRBV5-6 and TRBJ2-1, with 8 bases aligning to TRBD2. The V and J ends lost 0 bases and 4 bases, in that order; junction bases with no gene match: 6. The CDR3 has 16 amino acids. Germline V gene sequence: CDR1 SGHDT, CDR2 YYEEEE. The CDR3 sequence: CASSLDKREPYNEQFF. DNA of the CDR3: TGTGCCAGCAGCTTGGACAAGCGGGAGCCTTACAATGAGCAGTTCTTC.

V is TRBV5-6 and J is TRBJ2-3, with 13 bases fitting TRBD2. The V gene's germline CDR1 is SGHDT and CDR2 YYEEEE. The length of the CDR3 is 16 residues. Losses at the gene ends were 0 bases for V and 4 bases for J; bases not matched to a gene: 2. CDR3 region: CASSLATSGRSDTQYF. The CDR3 DNA is TGTGCCAGCAGCTTGGCGACTAGCGGGAGGTCAGATACGCAGTATTTT.

The chain has TRBV6-1 and TRBJ1-2; TRBD1 matches at 7 bases. Per germline, CDR1 MNHNS and CDR2 SASEGT. V dropped 6 bases and J dropped 4; count of bases not matched to a gene: 11. This CDR3 contains 15 residues. As DNA, the CDR3 is TGTGCCAGCAGCGATCTACCTGACAGGGCCTATGGCTACACCTTC. Translated: CASSDLPDRAYGYTF.

The V call is TRBV9, the J call TRBJ2-1; weak D call: TRBD1 (5 bases). Germline V gene data show CDR1 as SGDLS and CDR2 as YYNGEE. Trimming took 3 bases from V and 2 from J, leaving 9 bases between them. The CDR3 is made up of 14 amino acids. Here the CDR3 reads CASSESTAYNEQFF. CDR3 DNA sequence: TGTGCCAGCAGCGAGTCGACAGCCTACAATGAGCAGTTCTTC.

This clone was picked up a small number of times. The gene calls are TRBV29-1 and TRBJ2-7, with 9 bases that match TRBD1. V was pared by 2 bases and J by 2 bases, with 7 bases of the junction left unmatched. Germline assignment: CDR1 SQVTM and CDR2 ANQGSEA. This CDR3 has 15 residues. Here the CDR3 DNA reads TGCAGCGTTGAAAATAGAGGACAGGGGACCTACGAGCAGTACTTC. It translates to CSVENRGQGTYEQYF.

This clone was picked up one time. This chain joins TRBV7-3 and TRBJ2-7, with D maybe TRBD2 (5 bases). This CDR3 contains 16 residues. Trimming took off 2 bases at V and 5 bases at J, with 19 bases between the two ends. Germline CDR1 reads SGHTA; CDR2 reads FQGTGA. The CDR3, as DNA: TGTGCCAGCAGCTTATCCCCCAACCCTCCTAGCAACGAGCAGTACTTC. This encodes CASSLSPNPPSNEQYF.

V gene TRBV7-8 combines with J gene TRBJ2-3, with TRBD1 matching 8 bases. V lost 3 bases and J lost 5; bases outside the gene matches: 10. The CDR3 length is 16 residues. Germline V gives CDR1 SGHVS, CDR2 FQNEAQ. The chain's CDR3 is CASSFDRDRRQDTQYF. In DNA, the CDR3 is TGTGCCAGCAGCTTCGACCGGGACAGGAGACAAGATACGCAGTATTTT.

V usage is TRBV19 and J usage is TRBJ2-2; D gene uncertain. CDR1 and CDR2 from the germline V gene are LNHDA and SQIVND (reference sequence). V was clipped by 6 bases and J by 7 bases, with 15 bases between them. The CDR3 has 14 amino acids. The CDR3 reads CASSTPSSGGELFF. The CDR3, as DNA: TGTGCCAGTAGCACTCCGAGTAGTGGCGGGGAGCTGTTTTTT.

The genes are TRBV6-5 and TRBJ1-5; the D gene is possibly TRBD1 (5 bases). This CDR3 is built from 13 residues. CDR1 is MNHEY and CDR2 is SVGAGI in the germline V gene. V shed 11 bases and J shed 3 bases, with 14 bases lying between them. The CDR3 region is CAAHGASNQPQHF. CDR3 nucleotides: TGTGCCGCCCATGGGGCCTCCAATCAGCCCCAGCATTTT.

The chain has TRBV5-1 and TRBJ2-7; the match to TRBD2 covers 7 bases. Germline-derived CDR1 and CDR2 are SGHRS and YFSETQ. Losses at the gene ends were 4 bases for V and 3 bases for J; bases not matched to a gene: 7. The CDR3 is 14 amino acids. CDR3 in amino acids: CASSDPGGNYEQYF. CDR3 DNA sequence: TGCGCCAGCAGCGACCCGGGGGGAAACTACGAGCAGTACTTC.

This rearrangement joins TRBV25-1 to TRBJ2-3; TRBD2 aligns across 8 bases. The V segment lost 3 bases and the J segment 0 bases; nucleotides outside the gene matches: 5. Germline V CDR1 and CDR2: MGHDK, SYGVNS. The CDR3 has 16 residues. Written as DNA, the CDR3 is TGTGCCAGCAGTGACCCTAGCGGGCCTAGCACAGATACGCAGTATTTT. It translates to CASSDPSGPSTDTQYF.

This clone was found a few times. V and J are TRBV4-1 and TRBJ1-2, with 7 bases lining up with TRBD1. The CDR3 totals 14 residues. Trimming at V came to 4 bases and at J to 4 bases, leaving 6 bases not matched to a gene. Germline V lookup: CDR1 MGHRA, CDR2 YSYEKL. CDR3 DNA: TGCGCCAGCAGCCCAGTGACAGGGACCTATGGCTACACCTTC. This encodes CASSPVTGTYGYTF.

The rearrangement joins TRBV28 to TRBJ1-2, with 7 bases lining up with TRBD1. The germline V gene has CDR1 MDHEN and CDR2 SYDVKM. The CDR3 has 15 amino acids. Germline trimming cut 6 bases from V and 4 bases from J; bases unmatched to any gene: 11. The CDR3 region is CASSRNRGTIYGYTF. The CDR3 DNA sequence: TGTGCCAGCAGCCGGAACAGGGGAACGATCTATGGCTACACCTTC.

The chain links TRBV28 to TRBJ2-7; weak D call: TRBD2 (6 bases). The CDR3 has 12 residues. Trimming took 6 bases from V and 3 from J, leaving 9 bases between them. Germline values: CDR1 MDHEN, CDR2 SYDVKM. CDR3: CASSWGGYEQYF. The DNA for the CDR3 is TGTGCCAGCAGCTGGGGAGGCTACGAGCAGTACTTC.